These 18 T cell receptor beta chains were all obtained from the same sample, sequenced in a study of response to subunit inactivated influenza vaccine (dated by TCRdb to 2017 to 2018). The method was RT-PCR. The sequencing machine was an Illumina HiSeq 2500. TCRdb handled the public reads itself, with Q25 trimming in fastp and clone calling in MiXCR, and kept productive beta chains. A single entry per CDR3 protein holds the most common genes and DNA from its merged rows. For this sample there are over 650,000 distinct CDR3 sequences; roughly 18% appear just once. The ten largest account for approximately 11% of the sample. Sample: PBMCs from blood, taken less than 6 days after vaccination. These receptor sequences come from a man aged 45 to 65 who received an inactivated influenza vaccine. Donor details come from another sample of the same person, matched by shared clones.

This clonotype occurred many times. V usage is TRBV24-1 and J usage is TRBJ2-7; either TRBD1 or TRBD2 may supply D (5 bases each). CDR1 and CDR2 from the germline V gene are KGHDR and SFDVKD. V was pared by 9 bases and J by 5 bases, with 19 bases between. The CDR3 has 14 amino acids. This CDR3 reads CATGDPYAFDEQYF. The CDR3 coding sequence is TGTGCCACCGGGGACCCGTACGCTTTTGACGAGCAGTACTTC.

This clonotype occurred a few times. This chain links TRBV5-6 with TRBJ2-7, with D perhaps matching TRBD2 (8 bases). This CDR3 is built from 14 residues. Between the trimmed V and J ends, which lost 2 bases and 5 bases, there was a span of 14 bases. Germline V lookup: CDR1 SGHDT, CDR2 YYEEEE. The CDR3 spells CASSFGTRGHEQYF. The CDR3 DNA reads as TGTGCCAGCAGCTTTGGGACTAGGGGGCACGAGCAGTACTTC.

The CDR3 bases are TGTGCCAGCAGCCAAGGGTCGTCTAGCGGGGGTCTCGTCGAGACCCAGTACTTC. Amino acids: CASSQGSSSGGLVETQYF. The chain links TRBV4-2 to TRBJ2-5, with 10 positions matching TRBD2. Germline loops: CDR1 LGHNA, CDR2 YNFKEQ. The CDR3 is 18 residues long. Germline trimming cut 1 base from V and 5 bases from J; bases unmatched to any gene: 13.

This sequence joins TRBV12-3 or TRBV12-4 and TRBJ1-1; D call uncertain. Trimming left V 0 bases short and J 4 bases short, with 9 bases between. This CDR3 is built from 14 residues. The CDR3 region has the DNA TGTGCCAGCAGTTTAGCTGGGTGGAGCACTGAAGCTTTCTTT. Translating it yields CASSLAGWSTEAFF.

J is TRBJ1-6 and V is TRBV4-3; 8 nucleotides match TRBD1. This CDR3 region has 16 residues. The V gene's germline CDR1 is LGHNA and CDR2 YSLEER. Trimming at V came to 0 bases and at J to 10 bases, leaving 8 bases not matched to a gene. The CDR3 nucleotides read TGCGCCAGCAGCCAAGACGGGGGGACAGGCTGGTCACCCCTCCACTTT. Protein product: CASSQDGGTGWSPLHF.

The table lists this clonotype with a few counts. DNA for the CDR3: TGTGCCAGCAGGGGGCGGGATACGCAGTATTTT. Its protein product is CASRGRDTQYF. The chain is built from TRBV7-8 and TRBJ2-3, with D possibly matching TRBD1 (5 bases). CDR3 size: 11 residues. From germline, CDR1 is SGHVS and CDR2 FQNEAQ. With 6 bases removed from V and 6 bases from J, the gap between germline ends came to 7 bases.

The table lists this clonotype with a few counts. The chain links TRBV2 to TRBJ2-7, with TRBD1 identical over 7 bases. This CDR3 has 15 amino acids. CDR1 is SNHLY and CDR2 is FYNNEI in the germline V gene. Trimming took 6 bases from V and 3 from J; bases not matched to a gene: 11. The CDR3 sequence is CASRGTDRTFYEQYF. The CDR3 coding sequence is TGTGCCAGCAGGGGGACGGACAGGACATTCTACGAGCAGTACTTC.

The rearrangement uses TRBV12-3 or TRBV12-4 and TRBJ1-1; D is possibly TRBD1 (6 bases). Trimming took 5 bases from V and 5 from J, leaving 12 bases between them. This CDR3 comprises 13 residues. In DNA form, the CDR3 reads TGTGCCAGCAGTGTATTACAGGGTACTGAAGCTTTCTTT. Encoded protein: CASSVLQGTEAFF.

This chain joins TRBV7-2 and TRBJ2-2, with a weak D call TRBD2 (5 bases). Germline CDR1 reads SGHTA; CDR2 reads FQGNSA. The length of the CDR3 is 15 residues. The ends were cut back, 2 bases at V and 3 bases at J, with 10 bases in the middle. CDR3 residues: CASSLLASYTGELFF. As DNA, the CDR3 is TGTGCCAGCAGCTTACTAGCCTCGTACACCGGGGAGCTGTTTTTT.

J is TRBJ2-5 and V is TRBV5-1; D not certain. Per the germline V gene, CDR1 is SGHRS and CDR2 is YFSETQ. The CDR3 has 15 residues. V lost 4 bases and J lost 5, with 18 bases in between. The CDR3 nucleotides read TGCGCCAGCAGCCAAATGATGGGATTTGGGGAGACCCAGTACTTC. Protein sequence: CASSQMMGFGETQYF.

The chain recombines TRBV7-3 with TRBJ1-6; unclear D gene. Between the trimmed V and J ends, which lost 2 bases and 7 bases, there was a span of 12 bases. The CDR3 extends over 15 amino acids. In germline, CDR1 is SGHTA, CDR2 FQGTGA. For the CDR3, the DNA is TGTGCCAGCAGCTTAGCAGGATTAGGGAATTCACCCCTCCACTTT. It is translated as CASSLAGLGNSPLHF.

The chain recombines TRBV4-1 with TRBJ2-4, with 7 bases lining up with TRBD1. Germline assignment: CDR1 MGHRA and CDR2 YSYEKL. The CDR3 is 21 amino acids. After removal of 1 base from V and 0 bases from J, the junction contained 18 bases not matched to a gene. The CDR3, as DNA: TGCGCCAGCAGCCAAGTTTACGGGAACCCAGGGGGTCCCAAAGCCAAAAACATTCAGTACTTC. Translating gives CASSQVYGNPGGPKAKNIQYF.

This clonotype was seen only a few times. The V and J genes are TRBV19 and TRBJ1-2, with a possible D match to TRBD1 (6 bases). V gave up 7 bases and J gave up 4 bases, with 16 bases separating them. CDR3 length: 14 residues. Per the germline V gene, CDR1 is LNHDA and CDR2 is SQIVND (reference sequence). The CDR3 DNA reads TGTGCCAGTACCACAATCGGACAGATCTATGGCTACACCTTC. This encodes CASTTIGQIYGYTF. Supplemented by reference TRBV19 and TRBJ1-2, the full variable domain reads DGGITQSPKYLFRKEGQNVTLSCEQNLNHDAMYWYRQDPGQGLRLIYYSQIVNDFQKGDIAEGYSVSREKKESFPLTVTSAQKNPTAFYLCASTTIGQIYGYTFGSGTRLTVV.

This clonotype was observed many times. The rearrangement links TRBV11-2 to TRBJ2-5; D may be TRBD2 (6 bases). Germline loops: CDR1 SGHAT, CDR2 FQNNGV. With 5 bases removed from V and 1 base from J, the gap between germline ends came to 8 bases. The CDR3 spans 13 residues. CDR3 sequence (DNA): TGTGCCAGCAGCAGGGACTTCCAAGAGACCCAGTACTTC. Its translation: CASSRDFQETQYF.

At least ten counts were recorded for this clonotype. The chain carries TRBV12-3 or TRBV12-4 and TRBJ2-5; D is ambiguous. The CDR3 sequence is 12 residues long. V shed 3 bases and J shed 5 bases, with 7 bases lying between them. The CDR3 DNA is TGTGCCAGCAGTTTCCCCATGGAGACCCAGTACTTC. Translation gives CASSFPMETQYF.

This clonotype was recorded a few times. This rearrangement joins TRBV25-1 to TRBJ1-2, with TRBD1 matching over 7 bases. CDR3 size: 14 residues. The V gene end was trimmed by 4 bases and the J gene end by 2 bases; junction bases not matched to a gene: 4. The germline gives CDR1 MGHDK, CDR2 SYGVNS. CDR3 bases: TGTGCCAGCAGTGCTCCGACAGGGAACTATGGCTACACCTTC. Protein sequence: CASSAPTGNYGYTF.

This clonotype has just a few counts. The CDR3 loop reads CASSLSRALDIQYF. In DNA, the CDR3 is TGCGCCAGCAGCTTGAGCAGGGCCTTGGACATTCAGTACTTC. The V gene is TRBV5-1, the J gene TRBJ2-4, with a possible D match to TRBD1 (5 bases). Germline V lookup: CDR1 SGHRS, CDR2 YFSETQ. Trimming took 1 base from V and 8 from J, leaving 13 bases between them. This CDR3 spans 14 amino acids.

This clonotype turned up a few times. The rearrangement joins TRBV6-2 or TRBV6-3 to TRBJ2-7, with TRBD2 as a possible D gene (5 bases). V gave up 6 bases and J gave up 4 bases, with 16 bases separating them. The CDR3 has 14 amino acids. CDR1 is MNHEY and CDR2 is SVGEGT in the germline V gene. CDR3 in DNA: TGTGCCAGCAGCGGACTTCCGGCTACGTACGAGCAGTACTTC. It codes for CASSGLPATYEQYF.